Each of the 4 T cell receptor beta chains below was sequenced from the same sample in a study of T cell responses to AZD1222 COVID-19 vaccine. The repertoire was sequenced with immunoSEQ multiplex PCR; TCRdb's copy has only in-frame clones and lacks some. Of around 150,000 clones in the sample, 90% are singletons; the top ten hold about 3.5%. The sequencing used peripheral blood, collected on day 0 of AZD1222 vaccination. Receptor source: an adult in good health.

CDR3: CASSLEPWDTYGYTF. The CDR3 DNA follows: TGTGCCAGCAGCTTGGAACCATGGGACACCTATGGCTACACCTTC. The rearrangement links TRBV5-6 to TRBJ1-2, with D possibly being TRBD1 (6 bases). This CDR3 has 15 amino acids. V was clipped by 0 bases and J by 4 bases, with 13 bases between them. CDR1 and CDR2 (germline): SGHDT, YYEEEE.

The V and J genes are TRBV25-1 and TRBJ1-4, with 10 bases lining up with TRBD1. The CDR3 runs to 16 residues. Germline V gives CDR1 MGHDK, CDR2 SYGVNS. V lost 0 bases to trimming and J lost 8 bases; unmatched junction nucleotides: 6. Here the CDR3 DNA reads TGTGCCAGCAGTGAATATGGACAGGGGGTTTGGGAAAAACTGTTTTTT. It codes for CASSEYGQGVWEKLFF.

V usage is TRBV5-6 and J usage is TRBJ2-7, with D unresolved. The germline V gene has CDR1 SGHDT and CDR2 YYEEEE. CDR3 length: 12 amino acids. Deletions cut 2 bases from V and 3 bases from J, with 6 bases between. The CDR3 reads CASSFQGYEQYF. Here the CDR3 DNA reads TGTGCCAGCAGCTTTCAAGGCTACGAGCAGTACTTC. Supplemented by reference TRBV5-6 and TRBJ2-7, the full variable domain reads DAGVTQSPTHLIKTRGQQVTLRCSPKSGHDTVSWYQQALGQGPQFIFQYYEEEERQRGNFPDRFSGHQFPNYSSELNVNALLLGDSALYLCASSFQGYEQYFGPGTRLTVT.

The chain couples TRBV28 to TRBJ2-1; TRBD2 matches at 15 bases. V shed 2 bases and J 4 bases; nucleotides not matched to a gene: 9. The germline V gene encodes CDR1 MDHEN and CDR2 SYDVKM. This CDR3 region has 19 residues. CDR3 in DNA: TGTGCCAGCAGTTTACCGGGACTAGCGGGGGGAAGGGCTTACAATGAGCAGTTCTTC. Translating it yields CASSLPGLAGGRAYNEQFF. Together with reference TRBV28 and TRBJ2-1, the CDR3 gives the full variable domain: DVKVTQSSRYLVKRTGEKVFLECVQDMDHENMFWYRQDPGLGLRLIYFSYDVKMKEKGDIPEGYSVSREKKERFSLILESASTNQTSMYLCASSLPGLAGGRAYNEQFFGPGTRLTVL.